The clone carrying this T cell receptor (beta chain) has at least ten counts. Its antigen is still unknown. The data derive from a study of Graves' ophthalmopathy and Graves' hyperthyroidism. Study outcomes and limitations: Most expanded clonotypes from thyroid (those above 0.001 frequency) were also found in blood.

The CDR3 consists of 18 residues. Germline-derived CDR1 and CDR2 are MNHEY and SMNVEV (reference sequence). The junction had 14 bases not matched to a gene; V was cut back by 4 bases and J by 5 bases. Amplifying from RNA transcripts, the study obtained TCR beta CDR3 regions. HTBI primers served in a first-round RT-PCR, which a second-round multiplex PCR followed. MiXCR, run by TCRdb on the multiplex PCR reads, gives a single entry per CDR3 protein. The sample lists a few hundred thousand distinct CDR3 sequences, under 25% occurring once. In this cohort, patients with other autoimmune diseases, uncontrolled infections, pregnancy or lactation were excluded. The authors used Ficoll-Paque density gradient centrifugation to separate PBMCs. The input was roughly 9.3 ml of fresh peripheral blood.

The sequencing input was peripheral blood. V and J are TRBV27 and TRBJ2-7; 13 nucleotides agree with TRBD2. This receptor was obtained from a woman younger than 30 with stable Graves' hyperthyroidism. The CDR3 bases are TGTGCCAGCAGTTCGTCCTGGACTAGCGGGAGTTATTTGGACGAGCAGTACTTC. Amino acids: CASSSSWTSGSYLDEQYF.